The T cell receptor beta chain described here comes from a study of neurological immune-mediated disorders. Study in general: Relapsing-remitting patients made up about 90% of the roughly 35 multiple sclerosis patients, and secondary progressive patients made up 3.

TCRdb re-called the 5' RACE reads through MiXCR, storing one row per CDR3 protein. Among 65,000 to 95,000 distinct CDR3 sequences listed, roughly 4.7% were seen once. This clonotype was counted many times. This receptor was identified in a woman in her twenties or thirties with multiple sclerosis. The sequenced material came from PBMCs.

This chain's CDR3 is CSARDERDRNSYNEQFF. In nucleotides, the CDR3 is TGCAGTGCTAGAGACGAACGGGACCGCAACTCCTACAATGAGCAGTTCTTC. The chain links TRBV20-1 to TRBJ2-1; either TRBD1 or TRBD2 may fit D (5 bases each). The CDR3 spans 17 residues. From germline, CDR1 is DFQATT and CDR2 SNEGSKA (reference sequence). The V end was cut by 0 bases, the J end by 0 bases, with 15 bases between.